These 9 T cell receptor beta chains were all obtained from the same sample, sequenced in a study of CD8 T cells in Susac syndrome. RNA amounts of roughly 0.5 to 1 ug underwent reverse transcription with random hexamers. TCRdb re-analysed the immunoSEQ multiplex PCR reads in MiXCR, keeping a single row per CDR3 protein. The sample carries about 140,000 distinct CDR3 sequences, around 95% recorded once. Sequenced material: CD4+ T cells from PBMCs. These receptors all stem from a human donor with Susac syndrome.

J is TRBJ2-1 and V is TRBV14, with 7 nucleotides matching TRBD2. J lost 10 bases, V lost 4 bases, and 10 bases had no gene match. Germline V gene sequence: CDR1 SGHDN, CDR2 FVKESK. The length of the CDR3 is 14 residues. This chain's CDR3 is CASSRRTRIGEQFF. CDR3 bases: TGTGCCAGCAGCCGGCGGACTAGAATTGGGGAGCAGTTCTTC.

The V call is TRBV7-3, the J call TRBJ2-3; tentative D call: TRBD2 (7 bases). The ends were cut back, 6 bases at V and 6 bases at J, with 16 bases in the middle. The V gene's germline CDR1 is SGHTA and CDR2 FQGTGA. The CDR3 is made up of 14 amino acids. CDR3 region: CASSLGQRGDTQYF. In DNA form, the CDR3 reads TGTGCCAGCAGTCTAGGACAGCGGGGCGATACGCAGTATTTT.

The chain couples TRBV28 to TRBJ2-5; no clear D gene. Germline values: CDR1 MDHEN, CDR2 SYDVKM. This CDR3 is 14 amino acids long. Between the trimmed V and J ends, which lost 6 bases and 4 bases, there was a span of 15 bases. CDR3 amino acids: CASSPTPASETQYF. The DNA of the CDR3 is TGTGCCAGCAGCCCCACACCGGCCTCAGAGACCCAGTACTTC.

The chain couples TRBV28 to TRBJ2-7; D gene unclear. The CDR3 is made up of 14 amino acids. The V end lost 5 bases, the J end lost 3 bases, and 14 bases lay between the germline ends. Germline loops: CDR1 MDHEN, CDR2 SYDVKM. CDR3 in amino acids: CASSEIVTVYEQYF. The CDR3 DNA reads TGTGCCAGCAGTGAGATTGTTACCGTCTACGAGCAGTACTTC.

The chain couples TRBV20-1 to TRBJ2-1, with 13 bases matching TRBD2. Trimming cost V 4 bases and J 5 bases; bases outside gene matches: 2. The CDR3 extends over 14 amino acids. Germline V CDR1 and CDR2: DFQATT, SNEGSKA (reference sequence). The CDR3 loop reads CSATGLAGDNEQFF. Written as DNA, the CDR3 is TGCAGTGCTACCGGACTAGCGGGAGACAATGAGCAGTTCTTC.

CDR3 region: CASSVGVSSYNEQFF. In DNA form, the CDR3 reads TGTGCCAGCAGCGTAGGGGTTAGCTCCTACAATGAGCAGTTCTTC. The chain is built from TRBV9 and TRBJ2-1, with D hard to call. The germline V gene has CDR1 SGDLS and CDR2 YYNGEE. V lost 0 bases and J lost 0, with 7 bases in between. This CDR3 contains 15 residues.

CDR3 coding DNA: TGTGCCAGCAGTTTAAGCCCCGACTATGGCTACACCTTC. Translated: CASSLSPDYGYTF. The genes are TRBV12-3 or TRBV12-4 and TRBJ1-2; D unclear. The CDR3 runs to 13 residues. Trimming removed 2 bases at V and 3 bases at J, with 7 bases between.

This rearrangement joins TRBV24-1 to TRBJ2-3; D not certain. The CDR3 has 16 amino acids. The germline gives CDR1 KGHDR, CDR2 SFDVKD. The V end was cut by 4 bases, the J end by 1 base, with 14 bases between. The CDR3 DNA reads as TGTGCCACCAGTGACGGCAGTCAAAAAGGCACAGATACGCAGTATTTT. It translates to CATSDGSQKGTDTQYF.

The chain employs TRBV7-9 and TRBJ2-7, with D perhaps matching TRBD2 (5 bases). Looked up from germline, CDR1 is SEHNR and CDR2 is FQNEAQ (reference sequence). V was clipped by 5 bases and J by 7 bases, with 18 bases between them. The CDR3 has 14 residues. CDR3 residues: CASSPSEGWSEQYF. The CDR3 nucleotides are TGTGCCAGCAGCCCAAGTGAGGGATGGAGTGAGCAGTACTTC.